This TCR beta chain originates from a study of blood T cell repertoires in COVID-19. Study details: Some COVID-19 samples were acute and others convalescent; all came from the United States, Italy and Spain.

Living in roughly 25 US areas, the participants were between roughly 18 and 90 years of age. The assay was immunoSEQ multiplex PCR, and TCRdb's table has in-frame clones only and misses some. Seen here are 300,000 to 400,000 clones, 80% to 90% observed once, and the top ten hold less than 5.5%. V lost 2 bases and J 15 bases, leaving 12 bases between the germline ends. The germline V gene has CDR1 PRHDT and CDR2 FYEKMQ (reference sequence). The CDR3 is made up of 11 amino acids. The origin of this receptor is a man aged 25-45 years who had recovered from COVID-19. The source material was PBMCs or T cells enriched from blood (not recorded which). The rearrangement links TRBV13 to TRBJ2-3; tentatively, D is TRBD2 (6 bases). The CDR3 sequence is CASSLRGLSYF. The CDR3 coding sequence is TGTGCCAGCAGCTTAAGAGGACTATCTTATTTT.